This entry lists 9 T cell receptor beta chains sequenced from one sample in a study of metastatic and nonmetastatic thyroid tumors. Using MiXCR, TCRdb reanalyzed the PCR reads. The table includes some 17,000 clones, approximately 30% detected once. All patients reached thyroid surgery having received no treatment beforehand. The sample was tumor tissue. The receptor source for this set is a female donor with papillary thyroid cancer or a benign thyroid nodule (not recorded which). Some clones in this sample may be carry-over from other donors' samples.

The sample holds a few counts of this clone. The chain is built from TRBV19 and TRBJ2-3; TRBD2 is a possible D gene (5 bases). The CDR3 runs to 14 residues. V was cut by 7 bases and J by 0 bases, with 11 bases left in between. Germline V lookup: CDR1 LNHDA, CDR2 SQIVND (reference sequence). The CDR3 loop is CASNRGGSTDTQYF. CDR3 sequence (DNA): TGTGCCAGTAATCGCGGCGGGAGCACAGATACGCAGTATTTT.

This clone has more than one count but fewer than ten. The V call is TRBV7-9, the J call TRBJ2-3, with D unresolved. Germline V lookup: CDR1 SEHNR, CDR2 FQNEAQ (reference sequence). The CDR3 is 14 amino acids. V was cut by 1 base and J by 2 bases, with 7 bases left in between. The CDR3 here is CASSLGQLTDTQYF. In DNA, the CDR3 is TGTGCCAGCAGCTTAGGGCAGCTCACAGATACGCAGTATTTT.

This clone has at least ten counts. The chain links TRBV9 to TRBJ1-6; D unclear. This CDR3 spans 14 amino acids. V dropped 0 bases and J dropped 7 bases, with 8 bases sitting between them. Germline CDR1 and CDR2: SGDLS and YYNGEE. The CDR3: CASSVGGYNSPLHF. The DNA of the CDR3 is TGTGCCAGCAGCGTAGGAGGTTACAATTCACCCCTCCACTTT.

The table lists this clone with a few counts. The genes are TRBV24-1 and TRBJ2-5; the match to TRBD1 covers 10 bases. The ends lost 2 bases at V and 4 bases at J; junction bases unmatched: 6. The germline gives CDR1 KGHDR, CDR2 SFDVKD. CDR3 size: 16 residues. The chain's CDR3 is CATSDSGQGRGETQYF. CDR3 nucleotide sequence: TGTGCCACCAGTGATTCGGGACAGGGGAGAGGAGAGACCCAGTACTTC.

This clone showed up just a few times. The chain combines TRBV12-3 or TRBV12-4 with TRBJ2-2; 8 nucleotides agree with TRBD1. This CDR3 has 15 residues. The V and J ends lost 6 bases and 1 base, in that order; junction bases with no gene match: 4. The CDR3 coding sequence is TGTGCCAGCAGAAGAGGGACAGGGAACACCGGGGAGCTGTTTTTT. Its protein is CASRRGTGNTGELFF.

As to this clone: A read error may produce the germline difference seen at one junction end. The chain uses TRBV7-2 and TRBJ2-7; no definite D call. Germline lookup yields CDR1 SGHTA and CDR2 FQGNSA. The CDR3 covers 13 residues. Here the CDR3 DNA reads TGTGCCAGCATCTTAGGCCCAGCCTCCGAGCAGTACTTC. Its protein product is CASILGPASEQYF.

In its sample, this clone is medium-sized. The J gene is TRBJ2-7, the V gene TRBV30; TRBD1 matches 7 bases. Losses at the gene ends were 2 bases for V and 5 bases for J; bases not matched to a gene: 6. The CDR3 sequence is 13 residues long. Germline V gene lookup returns CDR1 GTSNPN and CDR2 SVGIG (reference sequence). CDR3 DNA: TGTGCCTGGAGTACCATTCAGGGGGACGAGCAGTACTTC. It translates to CAWSTIQGDEQYF.

This clone was seen a few times. The J gene is TRBJ2-7, the V gene TRBV28, with 12 bases fitting TRBD2. The J segment lost 0 bases and the V segment lost 6 bases, leaving 3 bases of the junction unmatched. Germline V gene lookup returns CDR1 MDHEN and CDR2 SYDVKM. This CDR3 contains 15 residues. CDR3 residues: CASSPTSGSSYEQYF. CDR3 sequence (DNA): TGTGCCAGCAGCCCGACTAGCGGGAGCTCCTACGAGCAGTACTTC.

The rearrangement uses TRBV11-2 and TRBJ2-3; 9 nucleotides line up with TRBD2. The CDR3 runs to 15 residues. V lost 5 bases to trimming and J lost 2 bases; unmatched junction nucleotides: 5. CDR1 SGHAT and CDR2 FQNNGV come from the germline V gene. CDR3 in amino acids: CASSRLAGDTDTQYF. CDR3 bases: TGTGCCAGCAGCCGCTTAGCGGGGGACACAGATACGCAGTATTTT.